The table lists the clone carrying this T cell receptor (beta chain) with many counts. The antigen remains undetermined. The authors prepared the TCRbeta library with unique molecular identifiers. MiXCR, applied by TCRdb to the PCR reads, yields one record per CDR3 protein. The sample has about 300,000 distinct CDR3 sequences, roughly a tenth seen once. The J segment lost 5 bases and the V segment lost 6 bases, leaving 9 bases of the junction unmatched. The CDR3 loop spans 13 amino acids. Germline CDR1 is DFQATT and CDR2 is SNEGSKA (reference sequence). This record comes from a study of T-cell reconstitution after alpha-beta-depleted transplantation in children. Overall study results and limits: Alpha-beta T cells about two months after transplant reportedly derived from several hundred expanded graft clones. For some patients, TCRbeta diversity was high at day 60 because of recipient T cells and thymic progenitors that survived.

This specimen was PBMCs, taken before TCRalphabeta/CD19-depleted stem cell transplant. This rearrangement joins TRBV20-1 to TRBJ2-7, with TRBD1 matching over 8 bases. The clonotype originates from a boy in the first two years of life with acute myeloid leukemia, due to receive a stem cell transplant. The CDR3 DNA reads as TGCAGTGCCCCCCGGACAGGGTTCGACGAGCAGTACTTC. Residues: CSAPRTGFDEQYF.